This T cell receptor beta chain was observed in a study of blood T cell repertoires in COVID-19. Original analysis: Reference gene primer amplification gave estimated nucleated cell counts. Repertoires were generated with immunoSEQ multiplex PCR, while TCRdb's copy carries only in-frame clones and drops some. The DNA was the basis for D and trimming; V, J and clone size are from that table. The sample contains 200,000 to 250,000 clones, 65% to 90% of which appear only once. Cohort 3 donors counted as recovered after two negative PCRs, clearance, or resolved symptoms. In germline, CDR1 is SGHDT, CDR2 YYEEEE. This CDR3 contains 14 residues. With V trimmed by 4 bases and J by 0 bases, 3 bases remained unmatched.

This receptor was taken from a man aged 40-49 years who had recovered from COVID-19. Sequenced material: PBMCs or T cells enriched from blood (not recorded which). The chain recombines TRBV5-6 with TRBJ1-2; TRBD1 aligns across 7 bases. Here the CDR3 DNA reads TGTGCCAGCAGCGGGGGACAGCCTAACTATGGCTACACCTTC. Its translation: CASSGGQPNYGYTF.